Following are 2 T cell receptor beta chains from one sample sequenced in a study of cytomegalovirus exposure and HLA in healthy donors. 60 Vbeta and 13 Jbeta primers were used in PCR. Profiling relied on immunoSEQ multiplex PCR, and the TCRdb table lists in-frame clones only, not all of them. The sample contains about 110,000 clones, around two thirds of which appear only once. Specimen: PBMCs. These receptors came from a man aged 50-60 years in good health and CMV-seropositive.

The chain uses TRBV19 and TRBJ2-3, with 14 bases matching TRBD2. Germline V gives CDR1 LNHDA, CDR2 SQIVND (reference sequence). The CDR3 has 16 amino acids. J was trimmed by 4 bases and V by 5 bases; bases with no gene match: 5. The CDR3 loop is CASSLGLAGVADTQYF. CDR3 nucleotides: TGTGCCAGTAGTCTGGGACTAGCGGGAGTAGCAGATACGCAGTATTTT.

The chain employs TRBV10-3 and TRBJ1-2; 7 positions match TRBD1. Trimming removed 3 bases from V and 3 bases from J; junction bases left unmatched: 7. CDR1 is ENHRY and CDR2 is SYGVKD in the germline V gene. The CDR3 extends over 15 amino acids. The CDR3 is CAISERAGGDYGYTF. As DNA, the CDR3 is TGTGCCATCAGTGAAAGGGCAGGGGGTGACTATGGCTACACCTTC.